One sample yielded the 17 T cell receptor beta chains listed below, sequenced in a study of blood T cell repertoires in COVID-19. TCRdb's table, derived via immunoSEQ multiplex PCR, lists solely in-frame clones and lacks some. The sample lists around 250,000 clones; 86% were seen once. Sequencing was performed on peripheral blood. These receptors all come from a man in his 60s with acute or convalescent COVID-19.

This clone was recorded once. The V call is TRBV28, the J call TRBJ2-3; 7 nucleotides line up with TRBD2. This CDR3 has 16 residues. J was trimmed by 2 bases and V by 11 bases; bases with no gene match: 16. The germline V gene encodes CDR1 MDHEN and CDR2 SYDVKM. Here the CDR3 DNA reads TGTGCCCTGGGGAGGGGTAGCGGGTTTTCCACAGATACGCAGTATTTT. This codes for CALGRGSGFSTDTQYF.

The rearrangement joins TRBV11-2 to TRBJ2-1; 7 bases match TRBD2. The CDR3 totals 11 residues. The V gene end was trimmed by 5 bases and the J gene end by 15 bases; junction bases not matched to a gene: 7. Germline assignment: CDR1 SGHAT and CDR2 FQNNGV. The DNA of the CDR3 is TGTGCCAGCAGCGCCGGGGGGAACCTGTTCTTC. Its translation is CASSAGGNLFF.

The V and J genes are TRBV6-5 and TRBJ1-1; D is ambiguous. Trimming removed 6 bases at V and 0 bases at J, with 8 bases between. The V gene's germline CDR1 is MNHEY and CDR2 SVGAGI. This CDR3 comprises 13 residues. This CDR3 reads CASRDGLNTEAFF. As DNA, the CDR3 is TGTGCCAGCAGAGACGGGTTGAACACTGAAGCTTTCTTT.

This clone was counted between two and nine times. The chain employs TRBV19 and TRBJ1-2; D not certain. This CDR3 is built from 15 residues. Trimming removed 0 bases from V and 3 bases from J, with 11 bases in between. Germline CDR1 reads LNHDA; CDR2 reads SQIVND (reference sequence). The CDR3 here is CASSIDRSGYYGYTF. The CDR3 DNA reads TGTGCCAGTAGTATAGATCGGAGCGGCTACTATGGCTACACCTTC.

The chain uses TRBV6-2 or TRBV6-3 and TRBJ2-1; 14 nucleotides agree with TRBD2. The V and J ends lost 5 bases and 10 bases, in that order; junction bases with no gene match: 22. CDR3 length: 20 amino acids. The germline V gene encodes CDR1 MNHEY and CDR2 SVGEGT. The CDR3 reads CASSTLLAGTTSGRVREQFF. CDR3 nucleotide sequence: TGTGCCAGCAGTACTCTCCTGGCAGGGACGACTAGCGGGAGGGTCCGGGAGCAGTTCTTC.

The V call is TRBV20-1, the J call TRBJ2-1, with D unclear. CDR1 is DFQATT, CDR2 SNEGSKA, per germline (reference sequence). The germline V and J ends were trimmed by 6 bases and 9 bases, with 12 bases remaining between them. This CDR3 has 11 amino acids. The CDR3 loop reads CSAENLREQFF. DNA for the CDR3: TGCAGTGCCGAGAATCTACGTGAGCAGTTCTTC.

V and J are TRBV12-3 or TRBV12-4 and TRBJ2-5; possible D gene TRBD1, 6 bases. V was trimmed by 8 bases and J by 3 bases, leaving 13 bases between them. The CDR3 sequence is 13 residues long. In DNA, the CDR3 is TGTGCCAGCGTACAGGGTTGGGAAGAGACCCAGTACTTC. Translation gives CASVQGWEETQYF.

The J gene is TRBJ2-7, the V gene TRBV28, with 7 bases lining up with TRBD1. V was pared by 4 bases and J by 2 bases, with 2 bases of the junction left unmatched. This CDR3 has 13 amino acids. Germline CDR1 is MDHEN and CDR2 is SYDVKM. CDR3 in amino acids: CASSWTGAYEQYF. CDR3 nucleotides: TGTGCCAGCAGTTGGACAGGCGCCTACGAGCAGTACTTC.

This chain links TRBV12-3 or TRBV12-4 with TRBJ2-5; 9 positions agree with TRBD1. The V and J ends lost 6 bases and 4 bases, in that order; junction bases with no gene match: 3. This CDR3 contains 13 residues. The CDR3 sequence: CASRNRGRETQYF. In DNA form, the CDR3 reads TGTGCCAGCAGAAACAGGGGGCGAGAGACCCAGTACTTC.

The gene calls are TRBV27 and TRBJ1-2; D gene ambiguous. Germline-derived CDR1 and CDR2 are MNHEY and SMNVEV (reference sequence). This CDR3 has 13 amino acids. V was clipped by 2 bases and J by 7 bases, with 11 bases between them. Written as DNA, the CDR3 is TGTGCCAGCAGTTTAGCGGAGGGCGGTGGCTACACCTTC. Its translation: CASSLAEGGGYTF.

This clone was observed a handful of times. The V and J genes are TRBV5-4 and TRBJ2-7; the match to TRBD2 covers 11 bases. The germline CDR1 and CDR2 sequences are SGHNT and YYREEE (reference sequence). Trimming at V came to 5 bases and at J to 2 bases, leaving 6 bases not matched to a gene. The CDR3 covers 15 residues. The CDR3 sequence: CASRYGTSGTYEQYF. The CDR3 bases are TGTGCCAGCAGATACGGGACTAGCGGAACCTACGAGCAGTACTTC.

The gene calls are TRBV15 and TRBJ2-3; a possible D gene is TRBD2 (7 bases). V lost 1 base to trimming and J lost 5 bases, with 13 bases between them. This CDR3 is 15 amino acids long. Germline loops: CDR1 LNHNV, CDR2 YYDKDF (reference sequence). In DNA form, the CDR3 reads TGTGCCACCAGCAGAGGGGGCGGGGGCGGAGATACGCAGTATTTT. This encodes CATSRGGGGGDTQYF.

This chain joins TRBV19 and TRBJ2-7; the match to TRBD2 covers 8 bases. There are 15 residues in the CDR3. V gave up 3 bases and J gave up 1 base; unmatched junction bases: 5. The V gene's germline CDR1 is LNHDA and CDR2 SQIVND (reference sequence). The CDR3 DNA follows: TGTGCCAGTAGTATCGCAGCGGGGGAATCCTACGAGCAGTACTTC. As protein: CASSIAAGESYEQYF.

The V and J genes are TRBV9 and TRBJ2-2; a weak D match, TRBD1 (5 bases). Germline CDR1 reads SGDLS; CDR2 reads YYNGEE. Trimming cost V 3 bases and J 5 bases, with 8 bases left between them. This CDR3 region has 13 residues. The CDR3 sequence: CASSGKGTGELFF. The CDR3, as DNA: TGTGCCAGCAGCGGGAAGGGGACCGGGGAGCTGTTTTTT.

This chain uses TRBV6-2 or TRBV6-3 with TRBJ1-1, with D uncertain. CDR1 and CDR2 (germline): MNHEY, SVGEGT. Trimming cost V 2 bases and J 2 bases, with 9 bases left between them. The CDR3 is 14 amino acids. CDR3 loop: CASSYTGSNTEAFF. The CDR3 coding sequence is TGTGCCAGCAGTTACACGGGGAGCAACACTGAAGCTTTCTTT.

The V call is TRBV18, the J call TRBJ2-2; 9 bases agree with TRBD1. V lost 4 bases to trimming and J lost 6 bases; unmatched junction nucleotides: 12. Per germline, CDR1 KGHSH and CDR2 LQKENI. The CDR3 is 17 amino acids. The chain's CDR3 is CASSRLSPGQGPGELFF. As DNA, the CDR3 is TGTGCCAGCTCACGCTTATCTCCGGGACAGGGACCCGGGGAGCTGTTTTTT.

The genes are TRBV6-2 or TRBV6-3 and TRBJ1-2, with TRBD1 matching 8 bases. Germline loops: CDR1 MNHEY, CDR2 SVGEGT. After removal of 5 bases from V and 4 bases from J, the junction contained 6 bases not matched to a gene. The CDR3 loop spans 14 amino acids. CDR3 sequence (DNA): TGTGCCAGCAGTCAAGGACAGGGAACCTATGGCTACACCTTC. Translating it yields CASSQGQGTYGYTF.